This T cell receptor beta chain was recorded in a study of CD8+CD57+ T cells in acquired aplastic anemia. Overall study context: Across the sorted CD4+ and CD8+ cells, DNA amounts averaged about 3 ug.

Findings of the study overall: Patients and controls had CD8+ Simpson's diversity values that were not significantly distinct. Patients and controls shared some 30 CD8+ CDR3 sequences.

This clonotype has a handful of counts. The antigen is not known. Without the conserved terminal phenylalanine or tryptophan, this CDR3 likely stems from a read error. The study profiled TCR beta VDJ and CDR3 using genomic DNA as template. TCRdb reprocessed the reads via MiXCR and lists one record per CDR3 protein. This repertoire shows around 80,000 distinct CDR3 sequences, roughly two thirds found once; its top ten account for roughly 80%. An expansion of CD8+CD57+ cells by flow cytometry had been shown in patients chosen for sequencing. This TCR was recovered from a human donor with aplastic anemia. The specimen was sorted CD4+, CD8+, or CD8+CD57+ T cells (not recorded which) from PBMCs.

The CDR3 reads CASSYYGTGYSYEQYL. The CDR3 DNA reads TGTGCCAGCAGCTACTATGGGACAGGGTACTCCTACGAGCAGTACCTC. V and J are TRBV5-5 and TRBJ2-7, with 9 bases identical to TRBD1. The CDR3 is made up of 16 amino acids. J was trimmed by 0 bases and V by 3 bases; bases with no gene match: 7. The germline V gene encodes CDR1 SGHKS and CDR2 YYEKEE (reference sequence).